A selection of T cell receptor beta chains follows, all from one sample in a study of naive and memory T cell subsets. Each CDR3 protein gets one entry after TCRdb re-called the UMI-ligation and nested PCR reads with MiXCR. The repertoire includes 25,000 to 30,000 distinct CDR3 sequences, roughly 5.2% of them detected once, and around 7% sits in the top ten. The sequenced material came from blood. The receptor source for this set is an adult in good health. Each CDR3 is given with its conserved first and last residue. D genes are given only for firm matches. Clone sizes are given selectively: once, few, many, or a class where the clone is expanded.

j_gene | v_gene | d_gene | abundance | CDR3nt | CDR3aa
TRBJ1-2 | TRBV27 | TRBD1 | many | TGTGCCAGCAGTCCCGGGACAGGTCTAATACCTAACTATGGCTACACCTTC | CASSPGTGLIPNYGYTF
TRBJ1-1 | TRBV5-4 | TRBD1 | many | TGTGCCAGCAGCGTGGGACAGGGTGAAACTGAAGCTTTCTTT | CASSVGQGETEAFF
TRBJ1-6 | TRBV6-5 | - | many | TGTGCCAGCAGCAGAGGGGTATTCCATAGTAGTTCACCCCTCCACTTT | CASSRGVFHSSSPLHF
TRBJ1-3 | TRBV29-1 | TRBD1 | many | TGCAGCGTCCCCTCGGGACAGGACGACTCTGGAAACACCATATATTTT | CSVPSGQDDSGNTIYF
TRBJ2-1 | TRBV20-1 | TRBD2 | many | TGCAGTGCCGTTACTAGCGGGACCTACAATGAGCAGTTCTTC | CSAVTSGTYNEQFF
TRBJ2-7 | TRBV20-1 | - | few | TGCAGTGCTAGAGACGGAAACTACGAGCAGTACTTC | CSARDGNYEQYF
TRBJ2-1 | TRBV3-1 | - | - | TGTGCCAGCAGCCCCTCAACCGGGACCTACAATGAGCAGTTCTTC | CASSPSTGTYNEQFF
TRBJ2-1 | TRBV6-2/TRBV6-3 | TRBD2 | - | TGTGCCAGCAGTTACTGGGGCGGGGGTGATGAGCAGTTCTTC | CASSYWGGGDEQFF
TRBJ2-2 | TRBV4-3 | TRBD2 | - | TGCGCCAGCAGCCAAGATATTAGCGGGAGGGCAGGGGAGCTGTTTTTT | CASSQDISGRAGELFF
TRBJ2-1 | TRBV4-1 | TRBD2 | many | TGCGCCAGCAGCCAAGTATGGCCGGGAGGAGGTCATGAGCAGTTCTTC | CASSQVWPGGGHEQFF
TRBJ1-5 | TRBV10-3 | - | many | TGTGCCATCAGTGAAAAAAAGGGGAGCAATCAGCCCCAGCATTTT | CAISEKKGSNQPQHF
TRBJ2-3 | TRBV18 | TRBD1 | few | TGTGCCAGCTCACCACGACTGGGACAGGGGCGCACAGATACGCAGTATTTT | CASSPRLGQGRTDTQYF
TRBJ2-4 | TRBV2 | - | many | TGTGCCAGCAGTGAAGCAGCAGGGGGGTCGTACATTCAGTACTTC | CASSEAAGGSYIQYF
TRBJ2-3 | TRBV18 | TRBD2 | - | TGTGCCAGCTCACCTAGGACGGGAGGAATCGGTAGCACAGATACGCAGTATTTT | CASSPRTGGIGSTDTQYF
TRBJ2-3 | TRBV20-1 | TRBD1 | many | TGCAGTGCTAGAGATCGCGGCAGGGGGACAGATACGCAGTATTTT | CSARDRGRGTDTQYF
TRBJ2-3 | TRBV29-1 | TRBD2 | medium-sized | TGCAGCGCTGGGGGGGGCACAGATACGCAGTATTTT | CSAGGGTDTQYF
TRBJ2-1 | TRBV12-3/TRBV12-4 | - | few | TGTGCCAGCAGTTTAAGGCTAGAAATAGGTGAGCAGTTCTTC | CASSLRLEIGEQFF
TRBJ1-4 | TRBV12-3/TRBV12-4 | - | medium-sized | TGTGCCAGCAGCCACTCACAGTATAATGAAAAACTGTTTTTT | CASSHSQYNEKLFF
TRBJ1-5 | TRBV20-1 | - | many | TGCAGTGCTAGAGATAACACGGGATTAAATCAGCCCCAGCATTTT | CSARDNTGLNQPQHF